Following are 5 T cell receptor beta chains from one sample sequenced in a study of T-cell reconstitution after alpha-beta-depleted transplantation in children. TCRbeta library preparation incorporated unique molecular identifiers. TCRdb used MiXCR to reprocess the PCR reads, holding one entry per CDR3 protein. This table holds 540,000 or so distinct CDR3 sequences, 20% to 25% found once. The source was PBMCs, mostly from graft donor cells, collected 360 days after TCRalphabeta/CD19-depleted stem cell transplant. These receptors were obtained from a boy under two years old who had a stem cell transplant for acute myeloid leukemia, so the T cells may come from the graft donor.

This clonotype has a handful of counts. This sequence joins TRBV6-1 and TRBJ2-7; no clear D. This CDR3 region has 15 residues. Germline V gives CDR1 MNHNS, CDR2 SASEGT. The germline V and J ends were trimmed by 2 bases and 0 bases, with 11 bases remaining between them. The CDR3: CASSEWVLSSYEQYV. CDR3 coding DNA: TGTGCCAGCAGTGAATGGGTCTTGAGCTCCTACGAGCAGTACGTC.

This clonotype has more than one count but fewer than ten. This chain connects TRBV27 to TRBJ2-1, with 8 positions matching TRBD1. Trimming took 5 bases from V and 12 from J; bases not matched to a gene: 12. CDR1 MNHEY and CDR2 SMNVEV come from the germline V gene (reference sequence). The CDR3 length is 14 residues. CDR3: CASSPLADREGQFF. CDR3 sequence (DNA): TGTGCCAGCAGTCCTTTGGCGGACAGGGAAGGGCAGTTCTTC.

There are many counts of this clonotype. The chain carries TRBV7-9 and TRBJ1-2; 8 bases are a match to TRBD1. Germline V gene data show CDR1 as SEHNR and CDR2 as FQNEAQ (reference sequence). This CDR3 has 14 residues. V lost 1 base to trimming and J lost 4 bases; unmatched junction nucleotides: 2. CDR3 protein: CASSLEGQVYGYTF. As DNA, the CDR3 is TGTGCCAGCAGCTTAGAGGGACAGGTCTATGGCTACACCTTC.

This clonotype was recorded at least ten times. V usage is TRBV3-1 and J usage is TRBJ2-1, with TRBD2 as a possible D gene (6 bases). The CDR3 extends over 16 amino acids. Germline V gene sequence: CDR1 LGHDT, CDR2 YNNKEL (reference sequence). V lost 1 base, J lost 0 bases, and 10 bases lay in between. CDR3 nucleotide sequence: TGTGCCAGCAGCCAAGGTGGTAGCGGCTCCTACAATGAGCAGTTCTTC. Protein: CASSQGGSGSYNEQFF.

The V and J genes are TRBV10-1 and TRBJ1-4; a possible D gene is TRBD1 (5 bases). V was cut by 0 bases and J by 0 bases, with 8 bases left in between. Per germline, CDR1 WNHNN and CDR2 SYGVQD (reference sequence). The CDR3 is 16 residues long. DNA of the CDR3: TGCGCCAGCAGTGAGTCGGGCAGGGCAACTAATGAAAAACTGTTTTTT. Protein product: CASSESGRATNEKLFF.